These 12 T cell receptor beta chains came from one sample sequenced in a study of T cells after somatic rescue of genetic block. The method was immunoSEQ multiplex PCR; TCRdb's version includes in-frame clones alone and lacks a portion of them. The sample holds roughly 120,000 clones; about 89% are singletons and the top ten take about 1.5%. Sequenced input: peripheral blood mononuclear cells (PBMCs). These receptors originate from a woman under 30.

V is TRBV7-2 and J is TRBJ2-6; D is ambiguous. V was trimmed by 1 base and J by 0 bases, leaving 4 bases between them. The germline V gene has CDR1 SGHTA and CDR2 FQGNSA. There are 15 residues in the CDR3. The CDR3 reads CASSLGSSGANVLTF. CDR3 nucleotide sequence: TGTGCCAGCAGCTTAGGAAGCTCTGGGGCCAACGTCCTGACTTTC.

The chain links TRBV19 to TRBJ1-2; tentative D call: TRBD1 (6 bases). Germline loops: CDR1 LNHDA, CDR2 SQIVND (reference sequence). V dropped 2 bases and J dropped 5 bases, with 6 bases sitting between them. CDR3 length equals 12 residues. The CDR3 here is CASSIQGYGYTF. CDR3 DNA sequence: TGTGCCAGTAGTATACAGGGGTATGGCTACACCTTC.

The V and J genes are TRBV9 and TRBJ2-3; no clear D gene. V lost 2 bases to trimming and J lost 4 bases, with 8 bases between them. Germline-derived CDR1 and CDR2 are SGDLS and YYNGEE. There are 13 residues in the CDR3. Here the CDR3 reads CASSVLSPDTQYF. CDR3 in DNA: TGTGCCAGCAGCGTCTTGTCCCCAGATACGCAGTATTTT.

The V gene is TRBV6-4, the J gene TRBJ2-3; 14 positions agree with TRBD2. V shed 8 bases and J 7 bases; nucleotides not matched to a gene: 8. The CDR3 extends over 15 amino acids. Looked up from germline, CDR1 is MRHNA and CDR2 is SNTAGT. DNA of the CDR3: TGTGCCAGCGGGACTAGCGGGGGCCCGGCCCATACGCAGTATTTT. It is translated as CASGTSGGPAHTQYF.

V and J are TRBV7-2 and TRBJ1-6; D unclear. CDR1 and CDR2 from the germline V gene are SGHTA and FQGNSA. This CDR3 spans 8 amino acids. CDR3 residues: CAVGWIHF. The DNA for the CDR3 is TGTGCAGTCGGATGGATCCACTTT. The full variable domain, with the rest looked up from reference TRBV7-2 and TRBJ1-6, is GAGVSQSPSNKVTEKGKDVELRCDPISGHTALYWYRQSLGQGLEFLIYFQGNSAPDKSGLPSDRFSAERTGGSVSTLTIQRTQQEDSAVYLCAVGWIHFGNGTRLTVT.

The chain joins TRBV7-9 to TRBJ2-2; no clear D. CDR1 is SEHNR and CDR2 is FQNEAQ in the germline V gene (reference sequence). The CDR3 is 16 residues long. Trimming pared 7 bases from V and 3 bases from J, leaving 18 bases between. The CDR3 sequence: CASINPTWVYTGELFF. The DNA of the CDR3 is TGTGCCAGCATCAACCCGACTTGGGTATACACCGGGGAGCTGTTTTTT.

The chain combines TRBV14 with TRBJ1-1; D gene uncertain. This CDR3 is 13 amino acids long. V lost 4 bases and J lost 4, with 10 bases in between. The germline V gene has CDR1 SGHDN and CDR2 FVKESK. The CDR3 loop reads CASSRNWGTEAFF. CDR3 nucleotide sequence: TGTGCCAGCAGCCGCAATTGGGGCACTGAAGCTTTCTTT.

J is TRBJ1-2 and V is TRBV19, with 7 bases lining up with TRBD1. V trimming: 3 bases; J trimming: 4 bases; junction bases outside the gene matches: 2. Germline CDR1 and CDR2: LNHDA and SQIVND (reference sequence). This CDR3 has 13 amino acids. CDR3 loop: CASSIQGGYGYTF. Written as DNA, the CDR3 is TGTGCCAGTAGTATTCAGGGGGGCTATGGCTACACCTTC.

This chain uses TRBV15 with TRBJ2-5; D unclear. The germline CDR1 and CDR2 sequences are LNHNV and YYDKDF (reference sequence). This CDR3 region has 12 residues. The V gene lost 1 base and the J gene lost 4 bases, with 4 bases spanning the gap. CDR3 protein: CATSRVRETQYF. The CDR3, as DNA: TGTGCCACCAGCAGAGTGAGAGAGACCCAGTACTTC.

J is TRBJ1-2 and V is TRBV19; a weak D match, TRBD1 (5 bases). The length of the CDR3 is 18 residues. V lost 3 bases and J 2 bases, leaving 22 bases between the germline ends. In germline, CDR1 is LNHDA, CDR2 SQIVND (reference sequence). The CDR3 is CASSIGRRGAGHNYGYTF. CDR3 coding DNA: TGTGCCAGTAGTATTGGGCGAAGGGGCGCCGGGCACAACTATGGCTACACCTTC.

CDR3 region: CASNQGTTEAFF. CDR3 coding DNA: TGTGCCAGTAACCAGGGCACGACTGAAGCTTTCTTT. This chain connects TRBV19 to TRBJ1-1; TRBD1 might be the D (5 bases). The CDR3 is made up of 12 amino acids. The V gene lost 7 bases and the J gene lost 5 bases, with 11 bases spanning the gap. CDR1 LNHDA and CDR2 SQIVND come from the germline V gene (reference sequence).

Written as DNA, the CDR3 is TGTGCCAGCAGCCTTAAAACGGGGGTGTGGACTGAAGCTTTCTTT. Translated: CASSLKTGVWTEAFF. This chain joins TRBV7-8 and TRBJ1-1; D is possibly TRBD1 (5 bases). CDR3 length: 15 residues. Germline V lookup: CDR1 SGHVS, CDR2 FQNEAQ. Trimming cost V 5 bases and J 5 bases, with 18 bases left between them. The variable domain in full, completed from reference TRBV7-8 and TRBJ1-1, reads GAGVSQSPRYKVAKRGQDVALRCDPISGHVSLFWYQQALGQGPEFLTYFQNEAQLDKSGLPSDRFFAERPEGSVSTLKIQRTQQEDSAVYLCASSLKTGVWTEAFFGQGTRLTVV.